These 15 T cell receptor beta chains were all obtained from the same sample, sequenced in a study of shared clonotypes between healthy human individuals. Generated by immunoSEQ multiplex PCR, the TCRdb table keeps only in-frame clones and is missing some. The sample holds some 2.1 million clones, 90% to 95% seen once. Naive CD8 cells comprised CD45RO-negative, CCR7-positively selected cells, excluding terminally differentiated effector memory CD45RA+ cells. The specimen was naive CD8+ T cells from PBMCs. The receptors here all came from a man aged 18 to 35 in good health. Some clones in this sample may be carry-over from other donors' samples.

V and J are TRBV7-2 and TRBJ1-3; D may be TRBD1 (5 bases). The CDR3 length is 16 residues. The germline V gene has CDR1 SGHTA and CDR2 FQGNSA. V lost 4 bases, J lost 6 bases, and 19 bases lay in between. The CDR3 reads CASSSPQARGANTIYF. Here the CDR3 DNA reads TGTGCCAGCAGCTCACCCCAGGCCCGCGGGGCAAACACCATATATTTT.

V usage is TRBV29-1 and J usage is TRBJ2-5; tentative D call: TRBD2 (5 bases). Germline loops: CDR1 SQVTM, CDR2 ANQGSEA. This CDR3 is 12 amino acids long. V was pared by 6 bases and J by 7 bases, with 15 bases between. In DNA form, the CDR3 reads TGCAGCGTAGTAGCGCCCGGCAGGACCCAGTACTTC. As protein: CSVVAPGRTQYF.

The chain employs TRBV28 and TRBJ1-1; 7 bases line up with TRBD1. The length of the CDR3 is 11 residues. CDR1 and CDR2 from the germline V gene are MDHEN and SYDVKM. V lost 5 bases, J lost 7 bases, and 1 base stayed unmatched. Here the CDR3 reads CASSHRGEAFF. CDR3 nucleotides: TGTGCCAGCAGTCACAGGGGTGAAGCTTTCTTT. The full variable domain, its missing parts supplied by reference TRBV28 and TRBJ1-1, is DVKVTQSSRYLVKRTGEKVFLECVQDMDHENMFWYRQDPGLGLRLIYFSYDVKMKEKGDIPEGYSVSREKKERFSLILESASTNQTSMYLCASSHRGEAFFGQGTRLTVV.

The chain combines TRBV10-3 with TRBJ1-2; D perhaps matches TRBD1 (5 bases). Germline V gene lookup returns CDR1 ENHRY and CDR2 SYGVKD. The V gene lost 6 bases and the J gene lost 3 bases, with 14 bases spanning the gap. The CDR3 covers 14 residues. CDR3 sequence reads: CAIRTTSGDYGYTF. The CDR3 bases are TGTGCCATCAGAACGACCTCGGGGGACTATGGCTACACCTTC.

The chain is built from TRBV7-9 and TRBJ1-4; no reliable D call. There are 14 residues in the CDR3. Germline lookup yields CDR1 SEHNR and CDR2 FQNEAQ (reference sequence). Trimming took off 1 base at V and 6 bases at J, with 9 bases between the two ends. The CDR3 loop reads CASSLGKGDEKLFF. CDR3 DNA sequence: TGTGCCAGCAGCTTAGGGAAGGGAGATGAAAAACTGTTTTTT.

The chain joins TRBV5-1 to TRBJ2-7; 8 nucleotides agree with TRBD2. With 4 bases clipped from V and 4 bases from J, the junction kept 13 bases outside the gene matches. The CDR3 totals 16 residues. The germline gives CDR1 SGHRS, CDR2 YFSETQ. CDR3 nucleotide sequence: TGCGCCAGCAGCCAGCCACGGGAGGGCCACCTTTACGAGCAGTACTTC. This codes for CASSQPREGHLYEQYF.

The chain links TRBV7-9 to TRBJ2-7; 9 bases map to TRBD2. V gave up 2 bases and J gave up 7 bases; unmatched junction bases: 12. This CDR3 has 16 residues. Looked up from germline, CDR1 is SEHNR and CDR2 is FQNEAQ (reference sequence). CDR3 sequence (DNA): TGTGCCAGCAGCTTATTAGGGGCGGGAGGGCCGTGGGAGCAGTACTTC. The encoded protein is CASSLLGAGGPWEQYF.

The V and J genes are TRBV9 and TRBJ1-1; 8 bases are a match to TRBD1. This CDR3 comprises 15 residues. V shed 2 bases and J 0 bases; nucleotides not matched to a gene: 3. In germline, CDR1 is SGDLS, CDR2 YYNGEE. The CDR3 DNA follows: TGTGCCAGCAGCGTTGAGGACAGGGTGAACACTGAAGCTTTCTTT. This translates into CASSVEDRVNTEAFF.

V gene TRBV9 combines with J gene TRBJ1-3; no definite D call. The CDR3 spans 16 residues. Trimming stripped 0 bases from V and 0 bases from J, with 10 bases between. Germline lookup yields CDR1 SGDLS and CDR2 YYNGEE. The CDR3 DNA reads as TGTGCCAGCAGCGTAGGGCGGCAGGCCTCTGGAAACACCATATATTTT. Translating it yields CASSVGRQASGNTIYF.

The genes are TRBV5-6 and TRBJ2-3; D may be TRBD2 (6 bases). The germline V gene has CDR1 SGHDT and CDR2 YYEEEE. The CDR3 spans 14 residues. Trimming pared 5 bases from V and 6 bases from J, leaving 16 bases between. CDR3 coding DNA: TGTGCCAGCAGTCGCGGGACGGTCGGCGATACGCAGTATTTT. It specifies CASSRGTVGDTQYF.

This sequence joins TRBV7-9 and TRBJ2-7; D may be TRBD1 or TRBD2 (5 bases each). The germline gives CDR1 SEHNR, CDR2 FQNEAQ (reference sequence). The CDR3 loop spans 14 amino acids. With 5 bases removed from V and 3 bases from J, the gap between germline ends came to 14 bases. CDR3 loop: CASSPPGRSYEQYF. The CDR3 DNA reads as TGTGCCAGCAGCCCCCCGGGACGGAGCTACGAGCAGTACTTC.

This clone was seen a single time. V and J are TRBV7-9 and TRBJ1-3; D is undetermined. Looked up from germline, CDR1 is SEHNR and CDR2 is FQNEAQ (reference sequence). The ends were cut back, 5 bases at V and 0 bases at J, with 11 bases in the middle. The CDR3 sequence is 15 residues long. Here the CDR3 reads CASSMLQSSGNTIYF. The CDR3, as DNA: TGTGCCAGCAGCATGCTACAGAGCTCTGGAAACACCATATATTTT.

In the case of this clone: Other DNA sequences in the sample encode the same CDR3. This chain links TRBV7-9 with TRBJ2-1; no firm D call. The germline V gene encodes CDR1 SEHNR and CDR2 FQNEAQ (reference sequence). V was cut by 5 bases and J by 8 bases, with 4 bases left in between. The CDR3 is 10 amino acids. CDR3 amino acids: CASSRDEQFF. Written as DNA, the CDR3 is TGTGCCAGCAGCCGAGATGAGCAGTTCTTC.

Remarks on this clone: This same CDR3 is encoded by further DNA sequences in the sample. J is TRBJ2-1 and V is TRBV13; D gene ambiguous. CDR1 and CDR2 from the germline V gene are PRHDT and FYEKMQ (reference sequence). This CDR3 is built from 13 residues. V was shortened by 5 bases and J by 5 bases, with 10 bases between the two germline ends. CDR3 residues: CASSPRTDNEQFF. DNA of the CDR3: TGTGCCAGCAGCCCCCGGACGGACAATGAGCAGTTCTTC. The entire variable domain, with the rest obtained from reference TRBV13 and TRBJ2-1, is as follows: AAGVIQSPRHLIKEKRETATLKCYPIPRHDTVYWYQQGPGQDPQFLISFYEKMQSDKGSIPDRFSAQQFSDYHSELNMSSLELGDSALYFCASSPRTDNEQFFGPGTRLTVL.

The genes are TRBV10-1 and TRBJ2-1; 7 bases map to TRBD1. The CDR3 contains 16 residues. The trim removed 4 bases at V and 0 bases at J, leaving 6 bases unmatched. CDR1 and CDR2 (germline): WNHNN, SYGVQD (reference sequence). CDR3 protein: CASSVGPGGSYNEQFF. The CDR3 DNA sequence: TGCGCCAGCAGTGTCGGCCCAGGGGGCTCCTACAATGAGCAGTTCTTC.